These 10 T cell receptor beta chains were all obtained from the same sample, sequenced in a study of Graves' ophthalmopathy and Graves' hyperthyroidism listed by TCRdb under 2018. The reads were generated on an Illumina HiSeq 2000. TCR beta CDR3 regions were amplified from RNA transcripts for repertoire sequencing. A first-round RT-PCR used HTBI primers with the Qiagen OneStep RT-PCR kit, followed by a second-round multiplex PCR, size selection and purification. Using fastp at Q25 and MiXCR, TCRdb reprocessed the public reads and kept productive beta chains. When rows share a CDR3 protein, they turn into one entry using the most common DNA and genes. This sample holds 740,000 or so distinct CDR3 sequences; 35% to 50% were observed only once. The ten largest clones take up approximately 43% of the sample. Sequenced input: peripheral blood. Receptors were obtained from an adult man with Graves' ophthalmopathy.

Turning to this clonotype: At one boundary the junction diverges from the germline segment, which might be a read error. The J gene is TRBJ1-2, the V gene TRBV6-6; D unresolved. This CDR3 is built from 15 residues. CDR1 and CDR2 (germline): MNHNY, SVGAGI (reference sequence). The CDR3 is CAISLSFPTDYGYTF. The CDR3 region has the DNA TGTGCCATCAGTTTAAGTTTCCCGACCGACTATGGCTACACCTTC.

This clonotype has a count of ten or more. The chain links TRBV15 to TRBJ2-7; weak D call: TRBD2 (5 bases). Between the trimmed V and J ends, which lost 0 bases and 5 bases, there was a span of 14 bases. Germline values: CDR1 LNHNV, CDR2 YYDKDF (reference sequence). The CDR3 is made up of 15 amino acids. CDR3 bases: TGTGCCACCAGCAGAGACGGACTGGCTTTCAACGAGCAGTACTTC. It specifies CATSRDGLAFNEQYF.

This CDR3 reads CASTPTRAGSYEQYF. The CDR3 DNA follows: TGTGCCAGCACCCCGACTAGGGCAGGCTCCTACGAGCAGTACTTC. The chain joins TRBV28 to TRBJ2-7; maybe TRBD2 (6 bases). Germline values: CDR1 MDHEN, CDR2 SYDVKM. CDR3 length equals 15 residues. V lost 7 bases, J lost 0 bases, and 16 bases lay in between.

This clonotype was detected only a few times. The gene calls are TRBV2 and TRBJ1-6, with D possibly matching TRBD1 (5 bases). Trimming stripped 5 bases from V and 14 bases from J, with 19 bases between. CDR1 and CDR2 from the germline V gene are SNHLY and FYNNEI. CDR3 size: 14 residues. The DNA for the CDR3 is TGTGCCAGCAGTCCCGGGACCCGGGCTAGGGCCCTCCACTTT. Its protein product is CASSPGTRARALHF.

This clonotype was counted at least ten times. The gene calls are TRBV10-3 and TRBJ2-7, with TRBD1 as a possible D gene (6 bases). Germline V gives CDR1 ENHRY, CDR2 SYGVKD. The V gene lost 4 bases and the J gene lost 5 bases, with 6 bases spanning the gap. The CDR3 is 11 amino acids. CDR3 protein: CAISAGDEQYF. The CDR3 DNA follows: TGTGCCATCAGTGCAGGGGACGAGCAGTACTTC.

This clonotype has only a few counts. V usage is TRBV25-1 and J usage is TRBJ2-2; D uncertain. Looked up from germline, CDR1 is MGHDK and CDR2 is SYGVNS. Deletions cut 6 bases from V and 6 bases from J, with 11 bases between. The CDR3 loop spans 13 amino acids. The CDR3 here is CASSRSFAGELFF. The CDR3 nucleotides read TGTGCCAGCAGCCGTTCCTTTGCCGGGGAGCTGTTTTTT.

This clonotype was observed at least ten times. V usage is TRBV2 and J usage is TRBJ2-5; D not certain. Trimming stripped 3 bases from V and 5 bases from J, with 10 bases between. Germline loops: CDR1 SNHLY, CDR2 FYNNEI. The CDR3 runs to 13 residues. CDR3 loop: CASSEVRRETQYF. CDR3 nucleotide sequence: TGTGCCAGCAGTGAGGTTAGACGCGAGACCCAGTACTTC.

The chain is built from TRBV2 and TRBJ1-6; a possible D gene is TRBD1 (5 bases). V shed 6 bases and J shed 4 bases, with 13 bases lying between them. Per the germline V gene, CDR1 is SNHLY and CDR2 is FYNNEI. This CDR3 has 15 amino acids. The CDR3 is CASSLGASYNSPLHF. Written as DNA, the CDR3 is TGTGCCAGCAGCTTAGGGGCCTCTTATAATTCACCCCTCCACTTT.

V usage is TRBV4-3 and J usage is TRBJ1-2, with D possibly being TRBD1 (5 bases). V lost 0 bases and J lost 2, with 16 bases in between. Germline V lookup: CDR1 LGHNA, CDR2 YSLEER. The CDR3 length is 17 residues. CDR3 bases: TGCGCCAGCAGCCAAGAAATAGGCGGGGGAGGGAACTATGGCTACACCTTC. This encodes CASSQEIGGGGNYGYTF.

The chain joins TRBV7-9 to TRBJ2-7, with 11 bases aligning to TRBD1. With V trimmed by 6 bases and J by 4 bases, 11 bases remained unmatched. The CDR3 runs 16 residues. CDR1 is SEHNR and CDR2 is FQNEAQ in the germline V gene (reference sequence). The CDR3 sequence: CASSLSGTGGLYEQYF. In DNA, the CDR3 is TGTGCCAGCAGTTTAAGCGGGACAGGGGGTCTTTACGAGCAGTACTTC.